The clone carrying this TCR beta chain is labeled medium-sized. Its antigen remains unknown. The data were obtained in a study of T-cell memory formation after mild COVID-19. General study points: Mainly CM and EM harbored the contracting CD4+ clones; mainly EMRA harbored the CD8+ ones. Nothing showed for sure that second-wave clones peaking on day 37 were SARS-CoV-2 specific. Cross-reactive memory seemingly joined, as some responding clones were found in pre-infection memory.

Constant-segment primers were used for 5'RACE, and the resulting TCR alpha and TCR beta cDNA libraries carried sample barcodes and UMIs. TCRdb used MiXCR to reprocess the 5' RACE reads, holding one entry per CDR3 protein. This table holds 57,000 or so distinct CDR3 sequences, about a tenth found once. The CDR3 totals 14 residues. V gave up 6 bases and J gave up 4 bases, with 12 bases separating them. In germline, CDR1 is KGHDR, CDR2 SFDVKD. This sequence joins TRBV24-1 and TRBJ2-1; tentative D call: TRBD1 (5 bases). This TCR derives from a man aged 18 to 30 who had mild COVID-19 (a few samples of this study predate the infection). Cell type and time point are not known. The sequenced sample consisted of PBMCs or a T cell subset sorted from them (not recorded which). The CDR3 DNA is TGTGCCACCAGTCTAACAGGCGGATACAATGAGCAGTTCTTC. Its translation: CATSLTGGYNEQFF.